Presented here are 23 T cell receptor beta chains from one specimen sequenced in a study of T cell clusters in autoimmune cytopenias. Each sample's input was approximately 270 ng genomic DNA, 30,000 to 45,000 genome equivalents. TRB was amplified by touch-down multiplex PCR, primer pools A and B combined. TCRdb reprocessed the multiplex PCR reads and stores each CDR3 protein as one record, lacking DNA. The specimen's table records more than 2,500 distinct CDR3 sequences. The sequenced material came from peripheral blood. These receptors were collected from a human donor with an autoimmune cytopenia or autoimmune hepatitis (not recorded which).

This clonotype ranks as medium-sized in terms of frequency. The chain employs TRBV11-2 and TRBJ2-7. The germline CDR1 and CDR2 sequences are SGHAT and FQNNGV. This CDR3 spans 15 amino acids. The chain's CDR3 is CASSLVGSSNDEQYF.

This clonotype is classed as medium-sized by frequency. The chain joins TRBV19 to TRBJ2-3. Per germline, CDR1 LNHDA and CDR2 SQIVND (reference sequence). CDR3 size: 13 residues. This CDR3 reads CASRSASTDTQYF. Looking up the rest from reference TRBV19 and TRBJ2-3 gives the full variable domain: DGGITQSPKYLFRKEGQNVTLSCEQNLNHDAMYWYRQDPGQGLRLIYYSQIVNDFQKGDIAEGYSVSREKKESFPLTVTSAQKNPTAFYLCASRSASTDTQYFGPGTRLTVL.

This clonotype is medium-sized (0.01 to 0.1%) by frequency. This chain links TRBV30 with TRBJ2-7; there is no DNA to check the TCRdb D call of TRBD1. The CDR3 consists of 14 residues. Germline V gives CDR1 GTSNPN, CDR2 SVGIG (reference sequence). CDR3 residues: CAWSPGVRPVEQYF.

Its frequency marks this clonotype as medium-sized. V and J are TRBV18 and TRBJ2-7; TCRdb calls TRBD1, which cannot be checked without DNA. Germline CDR1 reads KGHSH; CDR2 reads LQKENI. This CDR3 has 15 amino acids. CDR3: CASSRGQGGSYEQYF.

Considering frequency, this clonotype is medium-sized (0.01 to 0.1%). The V and J genes are TRBV5-4 and TRBJ2-5; TCRdb proposes TRBD1, but this gene call is untestable without DNA. Germline-derived CDR1 and CDR2 are SGHNT and YYREEE (reference sequence). The CDR3 totals 15 residues. The CDR3 sequence: CASSAPPGQGGTQYF.

According to its frequency, this clonotype is medium-sized. V gene TRBV5-4 combines with J gene TRBJ1-2; checking the TCRdb D call of TRBD1 is not possible without DNA. CDR1 and CDR2 (germline): SGHNT, YYREEE (reference sequence). The length of the CDR3 is 14 residues. The chain's CDR3 is CASSLPGARYGYTF.

This clonotype is classed as medium-sized by frequency. This chain uses TRBV6-5 with TRBJ2-7; TCRdb designates TRBD1, a call that cannot be tested without DNA. The CDR3 is made up of 14 amino acids. CDR1 and CDR2 from the germline V gene are MNHEY and SVGAGI. The CDR3 region is CASSPGRVGGTQYF.

This clonotype is medium-sized (0.01 to 0.1%) by frequency. This chain links TRBV6-6 with TRBJ2-1. Germline values: CDR1 MNHNY, CDR2 SVGAGI (reference sequence). The CDR3 is 14 residues long. The CDR3 sequence is CASSYATSTNEQFF.

Judged by frequency, this clonotype is medium-sized. J is TRBJ2-3 and V is TRBV6-6; TCRdb returns TRBD1, unconfirmable since there is no DNA. This CDR3 contains 15 residues. Germline V lookup: CDR1 MNHNY, CDR2 SVGAGI (reference sequence). The CDR3 sequence: CATESTLQGPDTQYF.

Judged by frequency, this clonotype is medium-sized. The chain carries TRBV19 and TRBJ2-7; the TCRdb D gene call, TRBD2, has no DNA to confirm it. The CDR3 extends over 12 amino acids. Germline lookup yields CDR1 LNHDA and CDR2 SQIVND (reference sequence). The CDR3 region is CASSMGPDEQYF.

This clonotype is classed as medium-sized by frequency. The chain is built from TRBV24-1 and TRBJ2-1; the D call from TCRdb, TRBD2, cannot be confirmed without DNA. Per the germline V gene, CDR1 is KGHDR and CDR2 is SFDVKD. This CDR3 is 15 amino acids long. The CDR3 protein is CATSYTGRDSNEQFF.

Its frequency marks this clonotype as medium-sized. This chain connects TRBV19 to TRBJ1-2; checking the TCRdb D call of TRBD1 is not possible without DNA. The CDR3 consists of 14 residues. The germline gives CDR1 LNHDA, CDR2 SQIVND (reference sequence). The CDR3: CASSIQGENYGYTF. The complete variable domain, with remaining parts taken from reference TRBV19 and TRBJ1-2, reads DGGITQSPKYLFRKEGQNVTLSCEQNLNHDAMYWYRQDPGQGLRLIYYSQIVNDFQKGDIAEGYSVSREKKESFPLTVTSAQKNPTAFYLCASSIQGENYGYTFGSGTRLTVV.

By frequency, this clonotype is medium-sized. The V call is TRBV19, the J call TRBJ2-7; TCRdb proposes TRBD2, but this gene call is untestable without DNA. Germline CDR1 is LNHDA and CDR2 is SQIVND (reference sequence). The CDR3 spans 16 residues. Here the CDR3 reads CASSPRGTSGNYEQYF.

This clonotype is called medium-sized based on its frequency. The J gene is TRBJ2-1, the V gene TRBV10-3; absent DNA, TCRdb's TRBD1 call cannot be checked. Germline CDR1 ENHRY, CDR2 SYGVKD. The CDR3 totals 11 residues. CDR3 region: CAIRGTGEQYF.

This clonotype counts as medium-sized (0.01 to 0.1%) by frequency. The rearrangement links TRBV7-2 to TRBJ1-3; the TCRdb call, TRBD1, lacks DNA for checking. Per germline, CDR1 SGHTA and CDR2 FQGNSA. There are 14 residues in the CDR3. The CDR3 protein is CASSSGTEQNTIYF.

Judged by frequency, this clonotype is medium-sized. The chain couples TRBV6-5 to TRBJ2-5; checking the TCRdb D call of TRBD2 is not possible without DNA. Germline V gives CDR1 MNHEY, CDR2 SVGAGI. There are 12 residues in the CDR3. The CDR3 loop is CASSSGRETQYF.

This clonotype registers medium-sized by frequency. The V call is TRBV11-2, the J call TRBJ1-5; TCRdb's D call of TRBD1 is untestable without DNA. The CDR3 spans 14 residues. Germline V lookup: CDR1 SGHAT, CDR2 FQNNGV. This CDR3 is CASSSTGINQPQHF.

This clonotype is classed as medium-sized by frequency. This chain uses TRBV5-4 with TRBJ1-2. CDR1 SGHNT and CDR2 YYREEE come from the germline V gene (reference sequence). This CDR3 contains 14 residues. The CDR3 loop reads CASSLGGSNYGYTF.

This clonotype is called medium-sized (0.01 to 0.1%) based on its frequency. The chain couples TRBV5-5 to TRBJ2-3. Germline lookup yields CDR1 SGHKS and CDR2 YYEKEE (reference sequence). CDR3 length equals 16 residues. CDR3: CASSQPTTASTDTQYF.

In terms of frequency, this clonotype is medium-sized. The V and J genes are TRBV5-6 and TRBJ2-7. The germline V gene encodes CDR1 SGHDT and CDR2 YYEEEE. The CDR3 is made up of 13 amino acids. The CDR3 spells CASSPDSAYEQYF.

This clonotype ranks as medium-sized in terms of frequency. V gene TRBV5-1 combines with J gene TRBJ1-1; TCRdb outputs TRBD1, but without DNA this stays unchecked. The CDR3 is made up of 12 amino acids. Germline CDR1 is SGHRS and CDR2 is YFSETQ. CDR3 amino acids: CASSPPTGEAFF.

Frequency places this clonotype as medium-sized. The chain has TRBV6-5 and TRBJ2-6. CDR3 size: 16 residues. Germline assignment: CDR1 MNHEY and CDR2 SVGAGI. The CDR3 region is CASSYGLYSGANVLTF.

Measured by frequency, this clonotype is medium-sized. V gene TRBV15 combines with J gene TRBJ2-7; TCRdb proposes TRBD1, but this gene call is untestable without DNA. CDR3 length: 13 amino acids. Germline V gene data show CDR1 as LNHNV and CDR2 as YYDKDF (reference sequence). The CDR3 protein is CATSNLDSYEQYF.